This T cell receptor beta chain appears in the sequencing data of a study of T cells in Graves' hyperthyroidism and ophthalmopathy. Broader study findings: Most clonotypes expanded in thyroid above 0.001 were likewise present in blood. Stable hyperthyroidism was told apart from ophthalmopathy by a model built on 13 V-J features.

Germline CDR1 reads MGHRA; CDR2 reads YSYEKL. This CDR3 is built from 15 residues. In regard to this clonotype: What it binds is not known. A read error may explain this, as a much larger clone is one base away.

TCR beta CDR3 regions were amplified from RNA. First-round RT-PCR with HTBI primers amplified the TCR CDR3 region. TCRdb re-derived calls from the multiplex PCR reads in MiXCR, one entry per CDR3 protein. This table holds fewer than 110,000 distinct CDR3 sequences, 47% found once. The source of this sequence is a man aged 40-50 years with Graves' hyperthyroidism. This chain joins TRBV4-1 and TRBJ2-1; tentatively, D is TRBD1 (6 bases). Sequencing used blood. CDR3 bases: TGCGCCAGCAGCCTAGTCAGGGGATCCTACAATGGGCAGTTCTTC. Amino acid sequence: CASSLVRGSYNGQFF.